The 15 T cell receptor beta chains below come from one sample, sequenced in a study of shared clonotypes between healthy human individuals. Assay: immunoSEQ multiplex PCR; the TCRdb copy retains only in-frame clones and omits some. The sample consists of approximately 700,000 clones, around three quarters of them appearing once. Sequencing input: memory CD4+ T cells sorted from blood. Subset denoted: CD45RA-negative fraction. These receptors all stem from a woman aged 25-40 years in good health.

The rearrangement uses TRBV19 and TRBJ2-7; 9 bases match TRBD2. The V gene's germline CDR1 is LNHDA and CDR2 SQIVND (reference sequence). CDR3 length equals 15 residues. Germline trimming cut 3 bases from V and 2 bases from J; bases unmatched to any gene: 5. The CDR3 is CASSIGASGAYEQYF. The CDR3 DNA sequence: TGTGCCAGTAGTATTGGGGCTAGCGGGGCCTACGAGCAGTACTTC.

V gene TRBV6-5 combines with J gene TRBJ2-7; 9 nucleotides agree with TRBD1. CDR3 length: 15 residues. The germline gives CDR1 MNHEY, CDR2 SVGAGI. J gave up 7 bases and V 6 bases, and 13 bases lay outside the gene matches. The CDR3 is CASRKDRGYSSEQYF. For the CDR3, the DNA is TGTGCCAGCAGAAAGGACAGGGGCTACTCGAGTGAGCAGTACTTC.

This chain joins TRBV7-8 and TRBJ2-7; 10 positions match TRBD1. There are 15 residues in the CDR3. J lost 1 base, V lost 5 bases, and 5 bases had no gene match. Germline V CDR1 and CDR2: SGHVS, FQNEAQ. CDR3 amino acids: CASSRPGQGSYEQYF. The CDR3, as DNA: TGTGCCAGCAGCAGACCGGGACAGGGGTCCTACGAGCAGTACTTC.

The chain employs TRBV5-8 and TRBJ1-1; TRBD1 matches at 8 bases. J gave up 11 bases and V 1 base, and 7 bases lay outside the gene matches. Germline lookup yields CDR1 SGHTS and CDR2 YDEGEE. This CDR3 has 13 amino acids. The CDR3 DNA reads TGTGCCAGCAGCTTGACCCGGACAGGGAATGCTTTCTTT. Translating it yields CASSLTRTGNAFF.

The chain links TRBV7-6 to TRBJ2-7; D possibly matches TRBD1 or TRBD2 (5 bases each). Germline CDR1 reads SGHVS; CDR2 reads FNYEAQ. This CDR3 comprises 14 residues. The V gene lost 2 bases and the J gene lost 5 bases, with 13 bases spanning the gap. CDR3 sequence reads: CASSLRGSRDEQYF. The CDR3 region has the DNA TGTGCCAGCAGCTTAAGGGGCTCGAGGGACGAGCAGTACTTC.

This clone was seen only once. This rearrangement joins TRBV6-5 to TRBJ2-7; 10 bases fit TRBD1. The trim removed 3 bases at V and 5 bases at J, leaving 4 bases unmatched. The length of the CDR3 is 14 residues. From germline, CDR1 is MNHEY and CDR2 SVGAGI. CDR3 coding DNA: TGTGCCAGCAGTTATGGGGACAGGGGCCACGAGCAGTACTTC. It is translated as CASSYGDRGHEQYF.

This clone was recorded a few times. This chain connects TRBV15 to TRBJ1-2; D call uncertain. The CDR3 totals 13 residues. CDR1 and CDR2 (germline): LNHNV, YYDKDF (reference sequence). V was trimmed by 1 base and J by 4 bases, leaving 7 bases between them. The CDR3 region is CATSRGPSYGYTF. CDR3 in DNA: TGTGCCACCAGCAGAGGACCGAGCTATGGCTACACCTTC.

The rearrangement uses TRBV6-1 and TRBJ2-2; D unresolved. This CDR3 comprises 15 residues. V was cut by 8 bases and J by 2 bases, with 15 bases left in between. Germline CDR1 reads MNHNS; CDR2 reads SASEGT. CDR3 amino acids: CASRSPGFNTGELFF. In nucleotides, the CDR3 is TGTGCCAGCCGTTCCCCTGGTTTCAACACCGGGGAGCTGTTTTTT.

This clone showed up just a few times. Other DNA sequences of this sample code for an identical CDR3. The V call is TRBV7-9, the J call TRBJ2-6; D not certain. This CDR3 comprises 15 residues. Germline V gene lookup returns CDR1 SEHNR and CDR2 FQNEAQ (reference sequence). Trimming took 2 bases from V and 1 from J, leaving 6 bases between them. This chain's CDR3 is CASSLMGSGANVLTF. The CDR3 region has the DNA TGTGCCAGCAGCTTAATGGGATCTGGGGCCAACGTCCTGACTTTC.

Regarding this clone: The same CDR3 is also encoded by other DNA sequences in this sample. This chain connects TRBV10-1 to TRBJ2-7; 9 bases align to TRBD2. The CDR3 has 15 residues. In germline, CDR1 is WNHNN, CDR2 SYGVQD (reference sequence). J gave up 1 base and V 0 bases, and 1 base lay outside the gene matches. This CDR3 reads CASSESSGGSYEQYF. The CDR3 coding sequence is TGCGCCAGCAGTGAGTCTAGCGGGGGTTCCTACGAGCAGTACTTC.

This clone is a singleton in its sample. This chain connects TRBV29-1 to TRBJ2-1, with TRBD2 identical over 9 bases. V shed 5 bases and J 7 bases; nucleotides not matched to a gene: 6. The CDR3 consists of 13 residues. CDR1 and CDR2 (germline): SQVTM, ANQGSEA. The CDR3 here is CSVRLAALNEQFF. CDR3 sequence (DNA): TGCAGCGTTAGACTAGCGGCGTTAAATGAGCAGTTCTTC.

This clone was counted ten times or more. The chain is built from TRBV2 and TRBJ2-1, with 7 nucleotides matching TRBD2. CDR1 and CDR2 from the germline V gene are SNHLY and FYNNEI. The junction had 13 bases not matched to a gene; V was cut back by 7 bases and J by 10 bases. The CDR3 extends over 14 amino acids. CDR3 nucleotide sequence: TGTGCCAGCAAGGGGACTACCTCCCTATGGGAGCAGTTCTTC. This translates into CASKGTTSLWEQFF.

The J gene is TRBJ2-2, the V gene TRBV7-9; 7 bases line up with TRBD1. Germline loops: CDR1 SEHNR, CDR2 FQNEAQ (reference sequence). This CDR3 has 15 residues. The junction had 3 bases not matched to a gene; V was cut back by 3 bases and J by 2 bases. CDR3 protein: CASSFRQGNTGELFF. The CDR3 DNA follows: TGTGCCAGCAGCTTCAGACAGGGAAACACCGGGGAGCTGTTTTTT.

This chain links TRBV29-1 with TRBJ1-4, with D unresolved. The length of the CDR3 is 14 residues. Germline V gives CDR1 SQVTM, CDR2 ANQGSEA. V dropped 4 bases and J dropped 3 bases, with 12 bases sitting between them. CDR3 protein: CSVATGPPNEKLFF. CDR3 DNA: TGCAGCGTTGCAACCGGGCCCCCTAATGAAAAACTGTTTTTT.

Points on this clone: This sample also contains other DNA sequences that code for the same CDR3. The chain couples TRBV5-5 to TRBJ2-7; 8 bases agree with TRBD1. Germline CDR1 is SGHKS and CDR2 is YYEKEE (reference sequence). V was clipped by 3 bases and J by 2 bases; unmatched bases: 4. The CDR3 has 14 amino acids. The CDR3 bases are TGTGCCAGCAGCTCCGGACAGGGAACCTACGAGCAGTACTTC. Amino acids: CASSSGQGTYEQYF.